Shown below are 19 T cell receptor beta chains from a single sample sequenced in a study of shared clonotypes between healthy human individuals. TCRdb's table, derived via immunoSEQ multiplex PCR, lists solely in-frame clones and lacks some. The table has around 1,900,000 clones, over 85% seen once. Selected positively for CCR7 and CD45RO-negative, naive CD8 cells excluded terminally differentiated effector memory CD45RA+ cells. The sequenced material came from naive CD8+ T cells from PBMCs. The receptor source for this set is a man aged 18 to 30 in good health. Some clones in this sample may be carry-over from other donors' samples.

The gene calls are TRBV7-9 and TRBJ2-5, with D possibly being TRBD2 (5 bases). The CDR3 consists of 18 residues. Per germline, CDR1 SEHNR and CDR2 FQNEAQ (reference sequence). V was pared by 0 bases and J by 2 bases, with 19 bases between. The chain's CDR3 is CASSLAEVGGLEQETQYF. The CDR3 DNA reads TGTGCCAGCAGCTTAGCGGAGGTCGGAGGCCTAGAACAAGAGACCCAGTACTTC.

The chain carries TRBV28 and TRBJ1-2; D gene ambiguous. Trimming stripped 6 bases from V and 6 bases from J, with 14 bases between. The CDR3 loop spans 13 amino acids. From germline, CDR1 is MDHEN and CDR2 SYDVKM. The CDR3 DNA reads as TGTGCCAGCAGGGTCGGGCGGCTTGATGGCTACACCTTC. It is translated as CASRVGRLDGYTF.

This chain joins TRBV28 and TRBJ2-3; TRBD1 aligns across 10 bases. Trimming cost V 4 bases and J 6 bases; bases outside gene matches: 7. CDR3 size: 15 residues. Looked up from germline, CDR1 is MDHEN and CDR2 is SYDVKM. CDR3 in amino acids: CASSSRDRGDDTQYF. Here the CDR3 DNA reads TGTGCCAGCAGTTCCCGGGACAGGGGTGACGATACGCAGTATTTT.

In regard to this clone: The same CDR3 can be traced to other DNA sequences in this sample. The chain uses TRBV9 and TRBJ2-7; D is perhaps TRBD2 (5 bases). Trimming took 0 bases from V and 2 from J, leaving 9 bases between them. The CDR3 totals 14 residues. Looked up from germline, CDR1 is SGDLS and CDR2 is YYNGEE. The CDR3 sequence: CASSVGAEAYEQYF. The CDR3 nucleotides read TGTGCCAGCAGCGTAGGAGCGGAGGCCTACGAGCAGTACTTC.

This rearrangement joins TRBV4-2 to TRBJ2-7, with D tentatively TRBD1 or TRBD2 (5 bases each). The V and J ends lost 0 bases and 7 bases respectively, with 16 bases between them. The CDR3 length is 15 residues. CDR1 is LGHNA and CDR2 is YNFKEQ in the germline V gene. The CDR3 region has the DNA TGTGCCAGCAGCCAAGATAGGCGAGGGGCCGTGGAGCAGTACTTC. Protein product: CASSQDRRGAVEQYF.

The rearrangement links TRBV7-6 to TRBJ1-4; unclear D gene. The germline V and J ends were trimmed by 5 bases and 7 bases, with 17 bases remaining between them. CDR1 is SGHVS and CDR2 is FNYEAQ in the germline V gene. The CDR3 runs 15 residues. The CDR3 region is CASSKGWRLVEKLFF. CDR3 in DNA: TGTGCCAGCAGCAAAGGGTGGCGGCTTGTTGAAAAACTGTTTTTT.

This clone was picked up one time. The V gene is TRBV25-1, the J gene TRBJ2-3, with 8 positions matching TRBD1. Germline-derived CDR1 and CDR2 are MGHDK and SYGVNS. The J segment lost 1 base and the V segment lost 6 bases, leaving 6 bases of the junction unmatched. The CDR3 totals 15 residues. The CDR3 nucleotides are TGTGCCAGCAGCAGGGGGCGTTCGCGCACAGATACGCAGTATTTT. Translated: CASSRGRSRTDTQYF.

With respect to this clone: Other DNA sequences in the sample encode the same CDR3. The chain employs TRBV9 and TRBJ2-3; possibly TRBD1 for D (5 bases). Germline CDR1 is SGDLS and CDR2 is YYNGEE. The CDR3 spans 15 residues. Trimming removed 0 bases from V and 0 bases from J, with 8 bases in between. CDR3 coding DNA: TGTGCCAGCAGCGTAGGGGGCTCTAGCACAGATACGCAGTATTTT. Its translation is CASSVGGSSTDTQYF. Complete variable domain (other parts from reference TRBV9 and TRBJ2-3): DSGVTQTPKHLITATGQRVTLRCSPRSGDLSVYWYQQSLDQGLQFLIQYYNGEERAKGNILERFSAQQFPDLHSELNLSSLELGDSALYFCASSVGGSSTDTQYFGPGTRLTVL.

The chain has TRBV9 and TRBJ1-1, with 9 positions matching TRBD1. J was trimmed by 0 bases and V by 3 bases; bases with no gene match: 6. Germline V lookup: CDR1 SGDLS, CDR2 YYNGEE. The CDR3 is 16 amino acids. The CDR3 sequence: CASSEGTGWLNTEAFF. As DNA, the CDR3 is TGTGCCAGCAGCGAGGGGACAGGGTGGTTGAACACTGAAGCTTTCTTT.

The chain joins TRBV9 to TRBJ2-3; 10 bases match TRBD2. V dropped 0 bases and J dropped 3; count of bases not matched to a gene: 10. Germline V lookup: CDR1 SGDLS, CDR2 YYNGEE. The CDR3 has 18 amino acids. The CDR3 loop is CASSVGPSGRRGTDTQYF. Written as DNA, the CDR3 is TGTGCCAGCAGCGTAGGTCCTAGCGGGAGACGTGGAACAGATACGCAGTATTTT.

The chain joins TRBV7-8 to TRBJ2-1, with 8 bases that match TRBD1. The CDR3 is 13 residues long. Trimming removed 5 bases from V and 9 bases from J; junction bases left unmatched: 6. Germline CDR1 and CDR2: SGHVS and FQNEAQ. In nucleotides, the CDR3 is TGTGCCAGCAGCGGCAGGGGGCATTTTGAGCAGTTCTTC. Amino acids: CASSGRGHFEQFF.

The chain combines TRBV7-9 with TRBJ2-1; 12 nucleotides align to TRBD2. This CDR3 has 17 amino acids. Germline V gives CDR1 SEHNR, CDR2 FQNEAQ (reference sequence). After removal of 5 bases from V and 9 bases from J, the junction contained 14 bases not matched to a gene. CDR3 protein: CASSQFLAGGLHGEQFF. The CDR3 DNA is TGTGCCAGCAGCCAGTTTCTAGCGGGAGGGCTTCATGGTGAGCAGTTCTTC.

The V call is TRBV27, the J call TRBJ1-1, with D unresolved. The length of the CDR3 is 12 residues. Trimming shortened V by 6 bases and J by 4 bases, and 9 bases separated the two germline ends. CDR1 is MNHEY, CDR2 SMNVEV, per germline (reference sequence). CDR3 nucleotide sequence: TGTGCCAGCAGCCCGGGGAGCACTGAAGCTTTCTTT. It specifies CASSPGSTEAFF.

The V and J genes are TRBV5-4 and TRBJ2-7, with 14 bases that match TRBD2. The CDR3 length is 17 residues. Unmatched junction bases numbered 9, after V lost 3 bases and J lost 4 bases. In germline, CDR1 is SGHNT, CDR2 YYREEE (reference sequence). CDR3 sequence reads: CASSSGTSGSWWYEQYF. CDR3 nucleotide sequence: TGTGCCAGCAGCTCCGGGACTAGCGGGAGTTGGTGGTACGAGCAGTACTTC.

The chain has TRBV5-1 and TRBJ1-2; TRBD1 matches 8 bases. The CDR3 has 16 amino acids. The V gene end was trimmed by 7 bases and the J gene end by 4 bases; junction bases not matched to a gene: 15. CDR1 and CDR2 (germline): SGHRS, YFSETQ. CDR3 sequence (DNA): TGCGCCAGCCGACCCCTTGCGGGACAGGAACGCTATGGCTACACCTTC. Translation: CASRPLAGQERYGYTF.

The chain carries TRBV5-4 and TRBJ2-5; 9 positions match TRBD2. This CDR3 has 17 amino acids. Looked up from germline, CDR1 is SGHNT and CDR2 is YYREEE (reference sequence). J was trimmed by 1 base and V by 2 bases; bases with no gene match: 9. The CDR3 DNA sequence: TGTGCCAGCAGCTTATGGGTGCTAGCGGGATCCCAAGAGACCCAGTACTTC. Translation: CASSLWVLAGSQETQYF.

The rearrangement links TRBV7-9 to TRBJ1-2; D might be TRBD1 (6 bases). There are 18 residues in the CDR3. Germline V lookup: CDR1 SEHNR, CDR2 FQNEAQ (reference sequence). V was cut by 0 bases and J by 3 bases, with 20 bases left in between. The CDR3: CASSLASYRGAGDYGYTF. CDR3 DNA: TGTGCCAGCAGCTTAGCGTCTTATCGGGGGGCTGGTGACTATGGCTACACCTTC.

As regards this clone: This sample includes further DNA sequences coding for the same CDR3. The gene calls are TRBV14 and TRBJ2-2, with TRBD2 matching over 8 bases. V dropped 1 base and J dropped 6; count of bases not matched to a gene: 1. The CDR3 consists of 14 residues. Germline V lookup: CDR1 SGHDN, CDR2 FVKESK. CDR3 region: CASSQVRGAGELFF. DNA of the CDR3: TGTGCCAGCAGCCAAGTGCGGGGGGCCGGGGAGCTGTTTTTT.

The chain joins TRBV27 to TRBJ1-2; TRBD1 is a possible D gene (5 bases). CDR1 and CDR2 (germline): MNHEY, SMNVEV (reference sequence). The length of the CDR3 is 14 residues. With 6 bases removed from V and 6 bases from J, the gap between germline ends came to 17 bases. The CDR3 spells CASSLVGTADGYTF. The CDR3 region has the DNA TGTGCCAGCAGCCTCGTAGGGACGGCAGATGGCTACACCTTC.